What follows are 22 T cell receptor beta chains derived from one specimen sequenced in a study of T cell responses to AZD1222 COVID-19 vaccine. TCRdb keeps only in-frame clones here, not all; method: immunoSEQ multiplex PCR. In the table there are under 150,000 clones, around nine tenths of which are singletons. The sample in question was peripheral blood, obtained 28 days after the second AZD1222 dose. Receptors originate from an adult who received the AZD1222 COVID-19 vaccine.

The chain links TRBV28 to TRBJ1-1, with D possibly TRBD1 on 6 matching bases. CDR1 and CDR2 from the germline V gene are MDHEN and SYDVKM. V lost 7 bases, J lost 5 bases, and 14 bases lay in between. The CDR3 consists of 13 residues. The CDR3 DNA is TGTGCCAGCACCCTCCAGGGGTGGACTGAAGCTTTCTTT. It translates to CASTLQGWTEAFF.

The rearrangement links TRBV7-2 to TRBJ1-2; D is ambiguous. The V end was cut by 5 bases, the J end by 5 bases, with 15 bases between. Germline CDR1 reads SGHTA; CDR2 reads FQGNSA. This CDR3 has 14 residues. The CDR3 is CASSGPGAGYGYTF. The CDR3 nucleotides are TGTGCCAGCAGCGGGCCGGGAGCCGGGTATGGCTACACCTTC.

The rearrangement uses TRBV5-6 and TRBJ1-2; 7 bases line up with TRBD1. The CDR3 is 15 residues long. Germline lookup yields CDR1 SGHDT and CDR2 YYEEEE. V shed 4 bases and J 5 bases; nucleotides not matched to a gene: 11. For the CDR3, the DNA is TGTGCCAGCAGCGAAACCGGGACAGTCGCATATGGCTACACCTTC. Residues: CASSETGTVAYGYTF.

The gene calls are TRBV20-1 and TRBJ2-4; 10 bases map to TRBD2. The CDR3 is 15 amino acids. CDR1 is DFQATT, CDR2 SNEGSKA, per germline (reference sequence). The V segment lost 3 bases and the J segment 5 bases; nucleotides outside the gene matches: 7. The CDR3 DNA follows: TGCAGTGCTAGTGTCCAGCGGGAGGGCCAAAACATTCAGTACTTC. Translation: CSASVQREGQNIQYF.

The chain uses TRBV6-5 and TRBJ1-1, with 7 bases that match TRBD1. J gave up 7 bases and V 0 bases, and 8 bases lay outside the gene matches. Germline lookup yields CDR1 MNHEY and CDR2 SVGAGI. The CDR3 spans 15 residues. The CDR3 reads CASSYSRGTELEAFF. CDR3 DNA: TGTGCCAGCAGTTACTCGCGAGGGACAGAACTTGAAGCTTTCTTT.

V usage is TRBV6-4 and J usage is TRBJ2-3; weak D call: TRBD2 (5 bases). CDR3 length: 15 amino acids. V was clipped by 6 bases and J by 3 bases, with 16 bases between them. CDR1 is MRHNA and CDR2 is SNTAGT in the germline V gene. DNA of the CDR3: TGTGCCAGCAGGCTGGCGGCACTAGTGACAGATACGCAGTATTTT. Translation gives CASRLAALVTDTQYF.

V is TRBV5-6 and J is TRBJ2-3; 10 bases line up with TRBD1. V gave up 3 bases and J gave up 5 bases; unmatched junction bases: 0. Germline V gene lookup returns CDR1 SGHDT and CDR2 YYEEEE. CDR3 size: 13 residues. CDR3 bases: TGTGCCAGCAGCTGGACAGGGGGAGATACGCAGTATTTT. Translation gives CASSWTGGDTQYF.

CDR3 sequence (DNA): TGTGCCAGCAGTCCGGACAGGGGAAATCAGCCCCAGCATTTT. It specifies CASSPDRGNQPQHF. This chain uses TRBV6-5 with TRBJ1-5; 9 bases match TRBD1. The CDR3 extends over 14 amino acids. V trimming: 5 bases; J trimming: 4 bases; junction bases outside the gene matches: 3. CDR1 and CDR2 from the germline V gene are MNHEY and SVGAGI.

This chain uses TRBV3-1 (or the pseudogene TRBV3-2) with TRBJ1-5, with TRBD1 matching 7 bases. This CDR3 is built from 15 residues. CDR1 and CDR2 (germline): LGHDT, YNNKEL (reference sequence). V gave up 1 base and J gave up 6 bases; unmatched junction bases: 6. The DNA for the CDR3 is TGTGCCAGCAGCCAAGGACAGGGCGGAGGTCAGCCCCAGCATTTT. Translated: CASSQGQGGGQPQHF.

V usage is TRBV9 and J usage is TRBJ1-3, with D possibly being TRBD1 (5 bases). Trimming left V 6 bases short and J 2 bases short, with 9 bases between. CDR3 length: 13 residues. Germline-derived CDR1 and CDR2 are SGDLS and YYNGEE. CDR3 in DNA: TGTGCCAGCAACCGACAGCCTGGAAACACCATATATTTT. Its protein is CASNRQPGNTIYF. The full variable domain, in which reference TRBV9 and TRBJ1-3 provide the parts outside the CDR3, is DSGVTQTPKHLITATGQRVTLRCSPRSGDLSVYWYQQSLDQGLQFLIQYYNGEERAKGNILERFSAQQFPDLHSELNLSSLELGDSALYFCASNRQPGNTIYFGEGSWLTVV.

J is TRBJ2-7 and V is TRBV27, with 9 bases fitting TRBD2. After removal of 6 bases from V and 2 bases from J, the junction contained 8 bases not matched to a gene. The germline V gene has CDR1 MNHEY and CDR2 SMNVEV (reference sequence). The length of the CDR3 is 15 residues. CDR3 amino acids: CASSPIAGETYEQYF. The CDR3 nucleotides read TGTGCCAGCAGCCCCATAGCGGGAGAAACCTACGAGCAGTACTTC.

The V and J genes are TRBV6-2 or TRBV6-3 and TRBJ1-1, with D possibly being TRBD1 (5 bases). The V and J ends lost 2 bases and 11 bases respectively, with 18 bases between them. CDR1 MNHEY and CDR2 SVGEGT come from the germline V gene. The CDR3 loop spans 14 amino acids. The DNA for the CDR3 is TGTGCCAGCAGTTACGTGGGGGGGTCAGCGCCGGCTTTCTTT. Protein sequence: CASSYVGGSAPAFF.

The table lists this clone with a few counts. The gene calls are TRBV27 and TRBJ1-3; D is unclear. This CDR3 contains 13 residues. V was shortened by 5 bases and J by 0 bases, with 5 bases between the two germline ends. CDR1 is MNHEY and CDR2 is SMNVEV in the germline V gene (reference sequence). CDR3 loop: CASSAHSGNTIYF. The CDR3 bases are TGTGCCAGCAGTGCTCACTCTGGAAACACCATATATTTT.

The rearrangement uses TRBV20-1 and TRBJ1-3; D is unresolved. From germline, CDR1 is DFQATT and CDR2 SNEGSKA (reference sequence). CDR3 length equals 16 residues. V was shortened by 3 bases and J by 0 bases, with 15 bases between the two germline ends. In DNA, the CDR3 is TGCAGTGCTAGTGCCTTGGGGTCAGGCTCTGGAAACACCATATATTTT. Translated, it gives CSASALGSGSGNTIYF.

This rearrangement joins TRBV7-9 to TRBJ2-7; TRBD1 matches at 7 bases. The CDR3 is made up of 13 amino acids. Germline lookup yields CDR1 SEHNR and CDR2 FQNEAQ (reference sequence). The V and J ends lost 5 bases and 4 bases, in that order; junction bases with no gene match: 5. The CDR3 region has the DNA TGTGCCAGCAGCAAGGGACAGCCGTACGAGCAGTACTTC. It yields the protein CASSKGQPYEQYF.

V and J are TRBV2 and TRBJ2-6; the D call may be TRBD1 or TRBD2 (6 bases each). This CDR3 spans 15 amino acids. V was cut by 7 bases and J by 0 bases, with 10 bases left in between. Germline V lookup: CDR1 SNHLY, CDR2 FYNNEI. CDR3 coding DNA: TGTGCCAGCACGGAGGGGGGCTCTGGGGCCAACGTCCTGACTTTC. Translated, it gives CASTEGGSGANVLTF.

V and J are TRBV19 and TRBJ2-5, with D perhaps matching TRBD1 or TRBD2 (6 bases each). The CDR3 extends over 17 amino acids. With 8 bases removed from V and 1 base from J, the gap between germline ends came to 23 bases. Germline CDR1 is LNHDA and CDR2 is SQIVND (reference sequence). CDR3 region: CASSGQRVGRGQETQYF. The CDR3 DNA reads TGTGCCAGTTCCGGACAGCGGGTTGGTCGGGGCCAAGAGACCCAGTACTTC.

The chain couples TRBV7-2 to TRBJ1-5; D is uncertain. Per the germline V gene, CDR1 is SGHTA and CDR2 is FQGNSA. CDR3 length equals 13 residues. Trimming shortened V by 3 bases and J by 4 bases, and 7 bases separated the two germline ends. The CDR3: CASSFHKNQPQHF. DNA for the CDR3: TGTGCCAGCAGCTTCCATAAGAATCAGCCCCAGCATTTT.

The V call is TRBV13, the J call TRBJ1-4; D is unresolved. CDR3 length equals 14 residues. The germline gives CDR1 PRHDT, CDR2 FYEKMQ (reference sequence). Deletions cut 5 bases from V and 8 bases from J, with 15 bases between. The CDR3 nucleotides are TGTGCCAGCAGCCCCGGGATTATGGGAGAAAAACTGTTTTTT. Its translation is CASSPGIMGEKLFF.

The chain recombines TRBV28 with TRBJ1-2; D gene unclear. V lost 5 bases to trimming and J lost 4 bases, with 29 bases between them. There are 19 residues in the CDR3. Per the germline V gene, CDR1 is MDHEN and CDR2 is SYDVKM. The CDR3 sequence is CASSPLMPSNGRIGYGYTF. CDR3 bases: TGTGCCAGCAGTCCCCTCATGCCTAGCAATGGTCGGATAGGCTATGGCTACACCTTC.

This clone was seen just once. This chain joins TRBV4-2 and TRBJ1-4; D call uncertain. CDR3 length: 14 residues. V was trimmed by 4 bases and J by 2 bases, leaving 8 bases between them. Germline CDR1 reads LGHNA; CDR2 reads YNFKEQ. In nucleotides, the CDR3 is TGTGCCAGCAGCCGAGGACGGACTAATGAAAAACTGTTTTTT. This gives the protein CASSRGRTNEKLFF.

V gene TRBV25-1 combines with J gene TRBJ1-4; maybe TRBD1 (5 bases). This CDR3 contains 15 residues. Germline CDR1 reads MGHDK; CDR2 reads SYGVNS. V dropped 0 bases and J dropped 4 bases, with 9 bases sitting between them. The CDR3 sequence: CASSEYLGDNEKLFF. For the CDR3, the DNA is TGTGCCAGCAGTGAATACCTGGGGGATAATGAAAAACTGTTTTTT.